The rows below give T cell receptor beta chains drawn from one sample of a study of T-cell reconstitution after alpha-beta-depleted transplantation in children. TCRdb redid the calling of the PCR reads with MiXCR, one entry per CDR3 protein. The table has about 600,000 distinct CDR3 sequences, 23% seen once. This specimen was PBMCs, mostly from graft donor cells, taken 360 days after TCRalphabeta/CD19-depleted stem cell transplant. These receptors all come from a boy younger than two who had a stem cell transplant for acute myeloid leukemia, so the T cells may come from the graft donor. Both conserved end residues are part of each CDR3. D genes are given only for firm matches. Clone size is given for some rows only: seen once, a few or many times, or a class if the clone is expanded.

CDR3 protein: CSVEDLQDEQYF
CDR3 DNA: TGCAGCGTTGAAGATCTACAGGACGAGCAGTACTTC
D gene: -
J gene: TRBJ2-7
clone size: many
V gene: TRBV29-1

CDR3 protein: CATSPDLAGAIGNEQFF
CDR3 DNA: TGTGCCACCAGCCCTGATCTAGCGGGGGCCATTGGGAATGAGCAGTTCTTC
D gene: TRBD2
J gene: TRBJ2-1
clone size: few
V gene: TRBV15

CDR3 protein: CASSFDLAGGYEQYF
CDR3 DNA: TGTGCCAGCAGCTTCGATCTAGCGGGGGGCTACGAGCAGTACTTC
D gene: TRBD2
J gene: TRBJ2-7
clone size: many
V gene: TRBV7-2

CDR3 protein: CASSTKTGKPEETQYF
CDR3 DNA: TGTGCCAGCAGCACCAAGACAGGGAAACCGGAAGAGACCCAGTACTTC
D gene: TRBD1
J gene: TRBJ2-5
clone size: -
V gene: TRBV7-9

CDR3 protein: CASSTTGGREKLFF
CDR3 DNA: TGTGCCAGCAGTACGACAGGAGGACGGGAAAAACTGTTTTTT
D gene: -
J gene: TRBJ1-4
clone size: -
V gene: TRBV6-1

CDR3 protein: CASSSEYDWQETQYF
CDR3 DNA: TGTGCCAGCTCCAGCGAGTACGATTGGCAAGAGACCCAGTACTTC
D gene: -
J gene: TRBJ2-5
clone size: few
V gene: TRBV2

CDR3 protein: CASSSRTHNEQFF
CDR3 DNA: TGTGCCAGCAGCTCTCGGACCCACAATGAGCAGTTCTTC
D gene: -
J gene: TRBJ2-1
clone size: -
V gene: TRBV11-2

CDR3 protein: CSASSGLNTGELFF
CDR3 DNA: TGCAGTGCTAGCTCCGGGCTTAACACCGGGGAGCTGTTTTTT
D gene: -
J gene: TRBJ2-2
clone size: many
V gene: TRBV20-1

CDR3 protein: CASSPQESEQFF
CDR3 DNA: TGTGCCAGCTCACCACAAGAGTCTGAGCAGTTCTTC
D gene: -
J gene: TRBJ2-1
clone size: -
V gene: TRBV18

CDR3 protein: CASSPDRVLYGYTF
CDR3 DNA: TGTGCCAGCAGCCCGGACAGGGTATTATATGGCTACACCTTC
D gene: TRBD1
J gene: TRBJ1-2
clone size: -
V gene: TRBV3-1

CDR3 protein: CASSLEVGVRPGAGPTQYEQYF
CDR3 DNA: TGTGCCAGCAGCTTAGAGGTGGGCGTACGTCCGGGGGCAGGACCCACACAATACGAGCAGTACTTC
D gene: -
J gene: TRBJ2-7
clone size: many
V gene: TRBV11-2

CDR3 protein: CASSYSTTFRPGEQYF
CDR3 DNA: TGTGCCAGCAGTTACTCGACTACTTTCCGTCCGGGCGAGCAGTACTTC
D gene: -
J gene: TRBJ2-7
clone size: -
V gene: TRBV6-5

CDR3 protein: CASSFASGEGTDTQYF
CDR3 DNA: TGTGCCAGCAGTTTCGCGTCAGGGGAGGGCACAGATACGCAGTATTTT
D gene: -
J gene: TRBJ2-3
clone size: -
V gene: TRBV12-3/TRBV12-4

CDR3 protein: CSALDRTNEQFF
CDR3 DNA: TGCAGTGCCTTGGACCGCACCAATGAGCAGTTCTTC
D gene: -
J gene: TRBJ2-1
clone size: many
V gene: TRBV20-1

CDR3 protein: CASSLGTENQPQHF
CDR3 DNA: TGTGCCAGCAGCTTGGGGACTGAGAATCAGCCCCAGCATTTT
D gene: -
J gene: TRBJ1-5
clone size: -
V gene: TRBV5-6

CDR3 protein: CATRNTGRNQPQHF
CDR3 DNA: TGTGCCACCAGAAACACGGGGAGAAACCAGCCCCAGCATTTT
D gene: -
J gene: TRBJ1-5
clone size: few
V gene: TRBV15

CDR3 protein: CSARHGINTGELFF
CDR3 DNA: TGCAGTGCTAGGCACGGTATTAACACCGGGGAGCTGTTTTTT
D gene: -
J gene: TRBJ2-2
clone size: few
V gene: TRBV20-1

CDR3 protein: CATSRDGGSNYGYTF
CDR3 DNA: TGTGCCACCAGCAGAGATGGGGGCAGCAACTATGGCTACACCTTC
D gene: -
J gene: TRBJ1-2
clone size: -
V gene: TRBV15

CDR3 protein: CASSWKRQGEFF
CDR3 DNA: TGTGCCAGCAGCTGGAAGCGCCAGGGTGAGTTCTTC
D gene: -
J gene: TRBJ2-1
clone size: few
V gene: TRBV12-3/TRBV12-4

CDR3 protein: CASRRPRASGDETQYF
CDR3 DNA: TGTGCCAGCAGACGCCCCAGGGCTAGCGGGGACGAGACCCAGTACTTC
D gene: TRBD2
J gene: TRBJ2-5
clone size: -
V gene: TRBV12-3/TRBV12-4

CDR3 protein: CSARSPVRGTYTDTQYF
CDR3 DNA: TGCAGTGCTAGATCCCCCGTTCGGGGGACATACACAGATACGCAGTATTTT
D gene: -
J gene: TRBJ2-3
clone size: -
V gene: TRBV20-1

CDR3 protein: CSARSPNQPQHF
CDR3 DNA: TGCAGTGCTAGGTCCCCTAATCAGCCCCAGCATTTT
D gene: -
J gene: TRBJ1-5
clone size: -
V gene: TRBV20-1

CDR3 protein: CASSLSVHTGELFF
CDR3 DNA: TGTGCCAGCAGCTTAAGCGTCCACACCGGGGAGCTGTTTTTT
D gene: -
J gene: TRBJ2-2
clone size: -
V gene: TRBV7-2

CDR3 protein: CSLPGQEATGELFF
CDR3 DNA: TGCAGCTTGCCGGGACAGGAGGCCACCGGGGAGCTGTTTTTT
D gene: TRBD1
J gene: TRBJ2-2
clone size: -
V gene: TRBV20-1

CDR3 protein: CASSTSGPYNEQFF
CDR3 DNA: TGTGCCAGCAGTACTAGCGGCCCCTACAATGAGCAGTTCTTC
D gene: TRBD2
J gene: TRBJ2-1
clone size: -
V gene: TRBV2

CDR3 protein: CASSSQIGQPQHF
CDR3 DNA: TGTGCCAGCAGTTCTCAGATAGGTCAGCCCCAGCATTTT
D gene: -
J gene: TRBJ1-5
clone size: many
V gene: TRBV6-2/TRBV6-3

CDR3 protein: CASSEFSSYEQYF
CDR3 DNA: TGTGCCAGCAGTGAATTCAGTTCCTACGAGCAGTACTTC
D gene: -
J gene: TRBJ2-7
clone size: -
V gene: TRBV25-1

CDR3 protein: CSAFRTLGPKNTEAFF
CDR3 DNA: TGCAGTGCTTTCCGAACGCTGGGACCGAAAAACACTGAAGCTTTCTTT
D gene: -
J gene: TRBJ1-1
clone size: few
V gene: TRBV20-1

CDR3 protein: CSAREQSVGTEAFF
CDR3 DNA: TGCAGTGCTAGAGAACAGTCGGTAGGAACTGAAGCTTTCTTT
D gene: -
J gene: TRBJ1-1
clone size: -
V gene: TRBV20-1

CDR3 protein: CSAGRGQGVTEAFF
CDR3 DNA: TGCAGTGCAGGACGGGGACAGGGGGTCACTGAAGCTTTCTTT
D gene: TRBD1
J gene: TRBJ1-1
clone size: few
V gene: TRBV20-1

CDR3 protein: CSARRTSGFNEQFF
CDR3 DNA: TGCAGTGCTAGGCGGACTAGCGGGTTCAATGAGCAGTTCTTC
D gene: TRBD2
J gene: TRBJ2-1
clone size: many
V gene: TRBV20-1